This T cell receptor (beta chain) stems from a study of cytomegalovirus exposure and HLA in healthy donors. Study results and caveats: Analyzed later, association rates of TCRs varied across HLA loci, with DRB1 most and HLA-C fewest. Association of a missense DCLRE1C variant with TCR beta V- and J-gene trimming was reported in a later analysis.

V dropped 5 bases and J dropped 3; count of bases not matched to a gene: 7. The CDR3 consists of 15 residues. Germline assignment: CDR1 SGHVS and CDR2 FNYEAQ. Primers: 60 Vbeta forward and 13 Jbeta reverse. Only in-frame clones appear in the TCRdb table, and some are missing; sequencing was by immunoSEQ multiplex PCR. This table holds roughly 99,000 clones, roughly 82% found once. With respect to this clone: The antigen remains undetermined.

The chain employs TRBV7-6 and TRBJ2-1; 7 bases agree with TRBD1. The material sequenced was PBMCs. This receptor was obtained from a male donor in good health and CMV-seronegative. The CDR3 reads CASSTGADFYNEQFF. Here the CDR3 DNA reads TGTGCCAGCAGCACAGGGGCGGACTTCTACAATGAGCAGTTCTTC.